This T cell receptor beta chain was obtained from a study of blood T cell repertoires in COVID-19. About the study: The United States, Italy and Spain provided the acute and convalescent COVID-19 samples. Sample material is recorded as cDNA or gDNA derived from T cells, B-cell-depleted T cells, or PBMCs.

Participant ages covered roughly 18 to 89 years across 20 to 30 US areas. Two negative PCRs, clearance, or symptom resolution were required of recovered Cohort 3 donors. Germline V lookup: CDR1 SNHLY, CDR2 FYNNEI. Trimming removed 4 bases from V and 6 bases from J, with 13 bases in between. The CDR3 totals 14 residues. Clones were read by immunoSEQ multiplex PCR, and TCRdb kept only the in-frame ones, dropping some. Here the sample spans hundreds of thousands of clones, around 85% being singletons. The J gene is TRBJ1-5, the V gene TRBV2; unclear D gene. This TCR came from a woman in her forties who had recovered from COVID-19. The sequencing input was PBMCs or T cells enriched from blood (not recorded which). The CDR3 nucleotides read TGTGCCAGCAGTGGGGGAGGCGGGAGTCAGCCCCAGCATTTT. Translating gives CASSGGGGSQPQHF.